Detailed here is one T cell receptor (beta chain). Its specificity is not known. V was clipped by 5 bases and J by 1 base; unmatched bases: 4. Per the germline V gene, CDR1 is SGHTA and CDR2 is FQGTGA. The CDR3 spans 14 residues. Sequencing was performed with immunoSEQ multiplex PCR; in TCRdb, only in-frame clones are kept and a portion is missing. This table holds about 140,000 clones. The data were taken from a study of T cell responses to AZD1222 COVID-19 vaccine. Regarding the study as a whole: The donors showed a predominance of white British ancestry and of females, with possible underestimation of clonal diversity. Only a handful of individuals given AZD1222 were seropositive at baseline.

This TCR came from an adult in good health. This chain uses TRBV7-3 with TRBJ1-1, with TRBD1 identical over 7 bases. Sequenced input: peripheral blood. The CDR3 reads CASSPGGANTEAFF. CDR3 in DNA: TGTGCCAGCAGCCCAGGGGGGGCGAACACTGAAGCTTTCTTT.